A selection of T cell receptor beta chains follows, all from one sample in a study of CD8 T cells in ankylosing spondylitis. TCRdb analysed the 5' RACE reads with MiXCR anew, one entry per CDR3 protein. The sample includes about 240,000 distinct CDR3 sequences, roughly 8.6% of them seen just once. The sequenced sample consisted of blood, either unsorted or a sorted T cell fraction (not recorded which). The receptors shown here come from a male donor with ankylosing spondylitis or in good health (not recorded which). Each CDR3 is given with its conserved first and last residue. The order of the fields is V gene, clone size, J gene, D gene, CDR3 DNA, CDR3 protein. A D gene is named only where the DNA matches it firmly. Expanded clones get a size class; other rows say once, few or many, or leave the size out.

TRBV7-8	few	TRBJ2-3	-	TGTGCCAGCAGATCCGACCGGATCACAGATACGCAGTATTTT	CASRSDRITDTQYF
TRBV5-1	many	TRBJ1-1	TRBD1	TGCGCCAGCATCCAGGGACAGGGGAAGGACACTGAAGCTTTCTTT	CASIQGQGKDTEAFF
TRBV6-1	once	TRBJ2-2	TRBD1	TGTGCCACCGGGACAGGGGGGGCCGCCGGGGAGCTGTTTTTT	CATGTGGAAGELFF
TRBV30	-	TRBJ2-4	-	TGTGCCTGGAGTCCGAGGTGGAACGGCATTCAGTACTTC	CAWSPRWNGIQYF
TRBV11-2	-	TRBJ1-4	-	TGTGCCAGCAGCTTAGTGGGGCTGGGAGAAAAACTGTTTTTT	CASSLVGLGEKLFF
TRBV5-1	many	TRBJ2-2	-	TGCGCCAGCAGCTTGGCCGCACAGCCGAACACCGGGGAGCTGTTTTTT	CASSLAAQPNTGELFF
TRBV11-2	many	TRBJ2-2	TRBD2	TGTGCCAGCAGCTTAAGGGGCCAGCTAGCGGGAGTTCTTGGCGGGGAGCTGTTTTTT	CASSLRGQLAGVLGGELFF
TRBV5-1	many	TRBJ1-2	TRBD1	TGCGCCAGCAGCTTTACTGGACAGGATGGCTACACCTTC	CASSFTGQDGYTF
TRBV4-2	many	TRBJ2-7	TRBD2	TGTGCCAGCAGCCGATATCCATCCGGGACTAGCTCCTACGAGCAGTACTTC	CASSRYPSGTSSYEQYF
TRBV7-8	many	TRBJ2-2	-	TGTGCCAGCAGCCAACAGGGTTACGCCGGGGAGCTGTTTTTT	CASSQQGYAGELFF
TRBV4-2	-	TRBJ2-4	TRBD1	TGTGCCAGCAGCCATCCGGGACAGGGAGAGGCAGCCAAAAACATTCAGTACTTC	CASSHPGQGEAAKNIQYF
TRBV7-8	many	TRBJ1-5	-	TGTGCCAGCAGCTCAGGCAAAGGAAGGCAGCCCCAGCATTTT	CASSSGKGRQPQHF
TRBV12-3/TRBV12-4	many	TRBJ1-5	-	TGTGCCAGCAGTTTCGCGGCGAGCAATCAGCCCCAGCATTTT	CASSFAASNQPQHF
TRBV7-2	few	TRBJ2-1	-	TGTGCCAGCAGCTCACCTTGGGGTGGGTCCTACAATGAGCAGTTCTTC	CASSSPWGGSYNEQFF
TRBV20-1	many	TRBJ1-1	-	TGCAGTGCTTGGGAGTACACTGAAGCTTTCTTT	CSAWEYTEAFF
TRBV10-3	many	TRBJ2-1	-	TGTGCCATCAGTGACCCTGACTCCAGCTCCTACAATGAGCAGTTCTTC	CAISDPDSSSYNEQFF
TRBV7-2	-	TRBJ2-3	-	TGTGCCAGCAGCTTTTCTAGCTGGACAGATACGCAGTATTTT	CASSFSSWTDTQYF
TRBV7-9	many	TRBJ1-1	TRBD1	TGTGCCAGCAGCTTATCACAGGGGTCTGGAACTGAAGCTTTCTTT	CASSLSQGSGTEAFF
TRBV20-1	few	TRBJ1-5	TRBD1	TGCAGTGCTAGCCCCGGGACAGGGGGCGGTCAGCCCCAGCATTTT	CSASPGTGGGQPQHF
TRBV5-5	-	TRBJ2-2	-	TGTGCCAGCAGCTTGGTCTCGGGGACCGGGGAGCTGTTTTTT	CASSLVSGTGELFF
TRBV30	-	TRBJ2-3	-	TGTGCCTGGGCCACGGGCCGGGGCACAGATACGCAGTATTTT	CAWATGRGTDTQYF
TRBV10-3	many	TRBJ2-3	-	TGTGCCATCACCCGGGATCCTTACACAGATACGCAGTATTTT	CAITRDPYTDTQYF
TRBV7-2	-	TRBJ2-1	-	TGTGCCAGCAGCCCAGCAGATCTGGGAGGCGAGCAGTTCTTC	CASSPADLGGEQFF
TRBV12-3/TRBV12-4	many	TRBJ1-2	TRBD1	TGTGCCAGCAGTTCCACAGGGGAACGGAATGGCTACACCTTC	CASSSTGERNGYTF
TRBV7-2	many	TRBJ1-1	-	TGTGCCAGCAGCCCTTCGGCCCCTGGGACTGAAGCTTTCTTT	CASSPSAPGTEAFF
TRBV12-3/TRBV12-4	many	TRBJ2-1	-	TGTGCCAGCAGTTTTGGGCTTGACAGTGAGCAGTTCTTC	CASSFGLDSEQFF
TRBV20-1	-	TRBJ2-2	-	TGCAGTGTGACGGGGGACACCGGGGAGCTGTTTTTT	CSVTGDTGELFF
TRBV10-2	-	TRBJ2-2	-	TGCGCCAGCATTCCGGGACATCCGACGGGGACCGGGGAGCTGTTTTTT	CASIPGHPTGTGELFF
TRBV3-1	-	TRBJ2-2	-	TGTGCCAGCAGCCCCTCAGCAGCGAACACCGGGGAGCTGTTTTTT	CASSPSAANTGELFF
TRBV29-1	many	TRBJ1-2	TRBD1	TGCAGCTCCAGGACAGGGGAGAATGGCTACACCTTC	CSSRTGENGYTF
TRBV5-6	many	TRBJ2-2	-	TGTGCCAGCAACCTGGCAGGGCCCGGGGAGCTGTTTTTT	CASNLAGPGELFF
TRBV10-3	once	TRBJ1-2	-	TGTGCCATCAGGACGGACAGCATACCTGGGGGCTACACCTTC	CAIRTDSIPGGYTF
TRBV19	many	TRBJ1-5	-	TGTGCCAGTAAGTATGGCGGTTTCAATCAGCCCCAGCATTTT	CASKYGGFNQPQHF
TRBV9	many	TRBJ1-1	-	TGTGCCAGCGAAGGGACGTGGGCAGGGAACACTGAAGCTTTCTTT	CASEGTWAGNTEAFF
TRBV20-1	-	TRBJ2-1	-	TGCAGTGCGAGGACGACTTCCTACAATGAGCAGTTCTTC	CSARTTSYNEQFF
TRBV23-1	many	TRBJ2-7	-	TGCGCCAGCATCTCCGGGCGTAGCTCCTACGAGCAGTACTTC	CASISGRSSYEQYF
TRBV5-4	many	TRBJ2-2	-	TGTGCCAGCAGCAGGGACCCGACGGACACCGGGGAGCTGTTTTTT	CASSRDPTDTGELFF
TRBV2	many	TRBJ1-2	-	TGTGCCAGCAGTGTGACAGCCCCCTATGGCTACACCTTC	CASSVTAPYGYTF
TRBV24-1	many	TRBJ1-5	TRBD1	TGTGCCACCAGTGGGGCGGGACAGAGTCCAAGTCAGCCCCAGCATTTT	CATSGAGQSPSQPQHF
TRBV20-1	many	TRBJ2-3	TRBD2	TGCAGTGCTGCCGGACTAGCGGGTAATGAGGTGCAGTATTTT	CSAAGLAGNEVQYF
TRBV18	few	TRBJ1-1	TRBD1	TGTGCCAGCTCACCACCAACAGGGGGCCTGAACACTGAAGCTTTCTTT	CASSPPTGGLNTEAFF
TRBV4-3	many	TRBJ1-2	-	TGCGCCAGCAGCCAGGTCCGACAGGTTACTAACTATGGCTACACCTTC	CASSQVRQVTNYGYTF
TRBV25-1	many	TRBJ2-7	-	TGTGCCAGCAGTGAATCGGGCCCGGCGGGCTCCTACGAGCAGTACTTC	CASSESGPAGSYEQYF
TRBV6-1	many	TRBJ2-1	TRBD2	TGTGCCAGCAACCCCCTGGGGGGGGGAGAGGCCTACAATGAGCAGTTCTTC	CASNPLGGGEAYNEQFF
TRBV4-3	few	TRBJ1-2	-	TGCGCCAGCAGCCAAGACAGGCGCGGGGGGACCTATGGCTACACCTTC	CASSQDRRGGTYGYTF
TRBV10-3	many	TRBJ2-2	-	TGTGCCATCAATACAGGGTTGGAGGCGGCAAACACCGGGGAGCTGTTTTTT	CAINTGLEAANTGELFF
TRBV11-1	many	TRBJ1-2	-	TGTGCCAGCAGCTTAGAACATAACTATGGCTACACCTTC	CASSLEHNYGYTF
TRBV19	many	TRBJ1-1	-	TGTGCCAGTACCCTCTTCGAGAGCCCCCGGACTGAAGCTTTCTTT	CASTLFESPRTEAFF
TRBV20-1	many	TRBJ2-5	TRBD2	TGCAGTGCTAGAGGGACTAGCGGACAAGAGACCCAGTACTTC	CSARGTSGQETQYF
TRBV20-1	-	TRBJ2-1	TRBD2	TGCAGTGCTAGAAGCCAGGCTCCGCGAGGACTAGCGGGAGGGCAGGGGAATGAGCAGTTCTTC	CSARSQAPRGLAGGQGNEQFF
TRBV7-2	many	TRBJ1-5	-	TGTGCCAGCAGCTCCAGTTACAATCAGCCCCAGCATTTT	CASSSSYNQPQHF
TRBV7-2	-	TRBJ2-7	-	TGTGCCAGCAGCTTGGGTGGGGGGTGGTACGAGCAGTACTTC	CASSLGGGWYEQYF
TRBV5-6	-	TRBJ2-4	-	TGTGCCAGCAGCTTGGATCCCCCGGAACAGGGCAAAAACATTCAGTACTTC	CASSLDPPEQGKNIQYF
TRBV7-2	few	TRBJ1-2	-	TGTGCCAGCTACCAGGGCGGTGGTGGGTATGGCTACACCTTC	CASYQGGGGYGYTF
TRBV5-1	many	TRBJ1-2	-	TGCGCCAGCGGGACTGACGTAGGCTCTAACTATGGCTACACCTTC	CASGTDVGSNYGYTF